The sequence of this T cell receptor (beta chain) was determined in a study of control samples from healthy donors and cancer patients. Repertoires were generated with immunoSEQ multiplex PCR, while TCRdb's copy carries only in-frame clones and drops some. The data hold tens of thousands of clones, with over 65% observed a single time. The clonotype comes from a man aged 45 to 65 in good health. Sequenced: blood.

CDR3 DNA sequence: TGTGCCAGCTATAGCGGGAGCTCCTACAATGAGCAGTTCTTC. Translated, it gives CASYSGSSYNEQFF. The chain combines TRBV27 with TRBJ2-1; 9 bases are shared with TRBD2. The length of the CDR3 is 14 residues. V lost 8 bases and J lost 0; bases outside the gene matches: 2. Germline values: CDR1 MNHEY, CDR2 SMNVEV (reference sequence).